The T cell receptor beta chain described here comes from a study of blood T cell repertoires in COVID-19. Profiling relied on immunoSEQ multiplex PCR, and the TCRdb table lists in-frame clones only, not all of them. Of some 300,000 clones in the sample, around 89% were seen once. Germline V gene data show CDR1 as KGHDR and CDR2 as SFDVKD. The CDR3 covers 15 residues. V lost 5 bases, J lost 3 bases, and 5 bases stayed unmatched. The sequence was obtained from a woman aged 25 to 45 who had recovered from COVID-19. This chain connects TRBV24-1 to TRBJ2-2; 7 bases match TRBD1. Input material: peripheral blood. CDR3 nucleotide sequence: TGTGCCACCAGTGGACCGACAGGGTACACCGGGGAGCTGTTTTTT. It encodes CATSGPTGYTGELFF.